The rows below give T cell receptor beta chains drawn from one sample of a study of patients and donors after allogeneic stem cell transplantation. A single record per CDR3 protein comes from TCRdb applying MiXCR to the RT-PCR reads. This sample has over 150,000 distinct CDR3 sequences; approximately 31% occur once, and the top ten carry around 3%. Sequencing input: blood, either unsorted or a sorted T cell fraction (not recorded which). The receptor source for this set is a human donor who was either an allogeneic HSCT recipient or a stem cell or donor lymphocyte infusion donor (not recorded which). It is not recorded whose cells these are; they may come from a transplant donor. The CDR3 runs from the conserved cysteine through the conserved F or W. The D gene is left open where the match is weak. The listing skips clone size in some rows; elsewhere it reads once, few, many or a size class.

TGTGCCAGCAGCGTATCCGGGACTAGCAGCTACGAGCAGTACTTC	CASSVSGTSSYEQYF	TRBD2	TRBJ2-7	NA	TRBV9
TGTGCCAGCAGGAGCCTAGGGGGGGGCACTGAAGCTTTCTTT	CASRSLGGGTEAFF	NA	TRBJ1-1	many	TRBV12-3/TRBV12-4
TGTGCCAGCAGCTCAGCGGGAGGCGCCTACAATGAGCAGTTCTTC	CASSSAGGAYNEQFF	TRBD2	TRBJ2-1	NA	TRBV7-2
TGTGCCAGCAGCTTCCCAATACCCCCCCGCCGAGAACAAGAGACCCAGTACTTC	CASSFPIPPRREQETQYF	NA	TRBJ2-5	few	TRBV7-3
TGTGCCAGCAGCCAACCGGGACTAGCGGCCTACGAGCAGTACTTC	CASSQPGLAAYEQYF	TRBD2	TRBJ2-7	once	TRBV3-1
TGTGCCAGCAGTGAATGGTTGGGGGTTGGGCATCAGCCCCAGCATTTT	CASSEWLGVGHQPQHF	NA	TRBJ1-5	NA	TRBV6-1
TGTGCCAGCAGTGAAGAGACAGCCACTGAAGCTTTCTTT	CASSEETATEAFF	NA	TRBJ1-1	NA	TRBV2
TGTGCCAGCGGTCGAGAGGGCAATCAGCCCCAGCATTTT	CASGREGNQPQHF	NA	TRBJ1-5	NA	TRBV6-5
TGTGCCATCAGTGATGGGAGACAGGTGTACGAGCAGTACTTC	CAISDGRQVYEQYF	NA	TRBJ2-7	NA	TRBV10-3
TGTGCCTGGAGTGCCCCACCCGGAGCGGGAGCCGCGGATACGCAGTATTTT	CAWSAPPGAGAADTQYF	TRBD2	TRBJ2-3	NA	TRBV30
TGTGCCAGCGGACTAGCGGGCCTAGCGAACACCGGGGAGCTGTTTTTT	CASGLAGLANTGELFF	TRBD2	TRBJ2-2	few	TRBV6-6
TGCAGTGCTAGAGGGCCGACAGGCCGCTACGAGCAGTACTTC	CSARGPTGRYEQYF	NA	TRBJ2-7	NA	TRBV20-1
TGTGCCAGCGAGAGGCCCCAATTTAATAGAGACAGGGCAACTAATGAAAAACTGTTTTTT	CASERPQFNRDRATNEKLFF	TRBD1	TRBJ1-4	few	TRBV6-5
TGTGCCAGCAGTTACTCGGGGGCTAACTATGGCTACACCTTC	CASSYSGANYGYTF	NA	TRBJ1-2	few	TRBV6-5
TGCAGCGTCGGGACACTAACTGACTACGAGCAGTACTTC	CSVGTLTDYEQYF	NA	TRBJ2-7	NA	TRBV29-1
TGCAGTGCCGCGGGACAGGGGAACACTGAAGCTTTCTTT	CSAAGQGNTEAFF	TRBD1	TRBJ1-1	many	TRBV20-1
TGTGCCAGCAGTTACTCGGGCGGCTACTCTAACTATGGCTACACCTTC	CASSYSGGYSNYGYTF	NA	TRBJ1-2	NA	TRBV6-2/TRBV6-3
TGTGCCAGCAGTGACGACCGCAGGGAGACCCAGTACTTC	CASSDDRRETQYF	NA	TRBJ2-5	few	TRBV25-1
TGTGCCAGCAGTCCGTCCTGGACAGGGACCACTGAAGCTTTCTTT	CASSPSWTGTTEAFF	TRBD1	TRBJ1-1	NA	TRBV3-1
TGTGCCAGCAGTAGAGGGGCTAGCGGGAGATATGAGACCCAGTACTTC	CASSRGASGRYETQYF	TRBD2	TRBJ2-5	NA	TRBV4-2